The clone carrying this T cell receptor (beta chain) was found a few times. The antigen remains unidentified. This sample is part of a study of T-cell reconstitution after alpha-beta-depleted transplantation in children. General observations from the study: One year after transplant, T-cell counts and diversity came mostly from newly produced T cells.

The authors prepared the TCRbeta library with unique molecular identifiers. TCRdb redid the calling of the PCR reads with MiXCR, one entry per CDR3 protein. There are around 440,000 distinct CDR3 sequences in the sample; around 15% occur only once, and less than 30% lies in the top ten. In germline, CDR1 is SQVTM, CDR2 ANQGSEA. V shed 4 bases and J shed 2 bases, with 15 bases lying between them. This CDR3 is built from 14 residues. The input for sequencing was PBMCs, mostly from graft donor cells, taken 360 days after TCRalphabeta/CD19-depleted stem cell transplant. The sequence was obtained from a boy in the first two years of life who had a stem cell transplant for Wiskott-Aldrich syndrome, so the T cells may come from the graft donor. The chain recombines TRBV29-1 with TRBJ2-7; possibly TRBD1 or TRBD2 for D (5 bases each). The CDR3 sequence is CSVVRPGRTYEQYF. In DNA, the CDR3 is TGCAGCGTTGTGCGGCCGGGACGGACCTACGAGCAGTACTTC.